The sequence of this T cell receptor beta chain was determined in a study of blood T cell repertoires in COVID-19. Some clones are missing from TCRdb's copy, which holds only in-frame ones; the method was immunoSEQ multiplex PCR. The data contain a few hundred thousand clones, 65% to 85% of them singletons. The length of the CDR3 is 16 residues. The ends were cut back, 5 bases at V and 3 bases at J, with 20 bases in the middle. Germline loops: CDR1 MNHEY, CDR2 SMNVEV (reference sequence). This sequence originates from a woman aged 55-70 years with acute or convalescent COVID-19. V usage is TRBV27 and J usage is TRBJ2-7, with D maybe TRBD2 (5 bases). The specimen was peripheral blood. CDR3 loop: CASSPRSGIGGYEQYF. DNA for the CDR3: TGTGCCAGCAGTCCCAGATCGGGGATCGGAGGCTACGAGCAGTACTTC.